The rows below give T cell receptor beta chains drawn from one sample of a study of blood T cells in healthy people across ages. TCRdb reanalysed the 5' RACE reads using MiXCR and keeps one entry per CDR3 protein. The sample gives 2 million or so distinct CDR3 sequences, less than 50% of which show up once; around 2.1% is in the top ten. Sequences were obtained from blood. These receptors came from a woman between 40 and 55 years old in good health. CDR3s include the opening cysteine and the closing phenylalanine or tryptophan. Each record gives: D gene, J gene, CDR3 length, clone size, V gene, CDR3 protein, CDR3 DNA. A D gene is named only where the DNA matches it firmly. Not every row has a clone size; where given, it reads once, few, many or a size class.

D gene: TRBD1; J gene: TRBJ2-1; CDR3 length: 14; clone size: -; V gene: TRBV3-1; CDR3 protein: CASSPGQGWNEQFF; CDR3 DNA: TGTGCCAGCAGCCCTGGACAGGGGTGGAATGAGCAGTTCTTC
D gene: TRBD2; J gene: TRBJ2-7; CDR3 length: 15; clone size: -; V gene: TRBV15; CDR3 protein: CATRRSSGRYYEQYF; CDR3 DNA: TGTGCCACCAGGAGGTCTAGCGGGAGATACTACGAGCAGTACTTC
D gene: -; J gene: TRBJ2-7; CDR3 length: 11; clone size: few; V gene: TRBV7-4; CDR3 protein: CASDSSYEQYF; CDR3 DNA: TGTGCCAGCGACAGTTCCTACGAGCAGTACTTC
D gene: TRBD1; J gene: TRBJ1-2; CDR3 length: 16; clone size: once; V gene: TRBV9; CDR3 protein: CASSAITGGPPYGYTF; CDR3 DNA: TGTGCCAGCAGCGCCATTACAGGGGGCCCTCCCTATGGCTACACCTTC
D gene: -; J gene: TRBJ2-1; CDR3 length: 13; clone size: few; V gene: TRBV27; CDR3 protein: CASSFPGYNEQFF; CDR3 DNA: TGTGCCAGCAGTTTCCCCGGGTACAATGAGCAGTTCTTC
D gene: -; J gene: TRBJ1-5; CDR3 length: 14; clone size: once; V gene: TRBV6-2/TRBV6-3; CDR3 protein: CASSYIKGNQPLHF; CDR3 DNA: TGTGCCAGCAGTTATATCAAGGGCAATCAGCCCCTGCATTTT
D gene: -; J gene: TRBJ2-7; CDR3 length: 12; clone size: -; V gene: TRBV20-1; CDR3 protein: CSASPRAYEQYF; CDR3 DNA: TGCAGTGCTAGTCCCAGGGCCTACGAGCAGTACTTC
D gene: -; J gene: TRBJ2-3; CDR3 length: 13; clone size: -; V gene: TRBV7-2; CDR3 protein: CASSFEVTDTQYF; CDR3 DNA: TGTGCCAGCAGCTTTGAAGTCACAGATACGCAGTATTTT
D gene: -; J gene: TRBJ2-1; CDR3 length: 12; clone size: few; V gene: TRBV20-1; CDR3 protein: CSAPVGGAEQFF; CDR3 DNA: TGCAGTGCTCCCGTTGGCGGAGCGGAGCAGTTCTTC
D gene: -; J gene: TRBJ2-3; CDR3 length: 15; clone size: -; V gene: TRBV6-2/TRBV6-3; CDR3 protein: CASSSKVDEADTQYF; CDR3 DNA: TGTGCCAGCAGTTCGAAGGTCGATGAGGCAGATACGCAGTATTTT
D gene: -; J gene: TRBJ2-7; CDR3 length: 16; clone size: few; V gene: TRBV4-3; CDR3 protein: CASSRRNRVLSYEQYF; CDR3 DNA: TGCGCCAGCAGCCGTAGAAACAGGGTACTCTCCTACGAGCAGTACTTC
D gene: TRBD1; J gene: TRBJ1-5; CDR3 length: 15; clone size: -; V gene: TRBV27; CDR3 protein: CASSPRTGRNQPQHF; CDR3 DNA: TGTGCCAGCAGTCCCCGGACAGGGAGGAATCAGCCCCAGCATTTT
D gene: -; J gene: TRBJ1-2; CDR3 length: 15; clone size: -; V gene: TRBV27; CDR3 protein: CASSLTTGSAYGYTF; CDR3 DNA: TGTGCCAGCAGTTTGACGACAGGTTCCGCCTATGGCTACACCTTC
D gene: TRBD1; J gene: TRBJ2-7; CDR3 length: 15; clone size: -; V gene: TRBV6-2/TRBV6-3; CDR3 protein: CASSDPSRGFYEQYF; CDR3 DNA: TGTGCCAGCAGTGACCCTAGCAGGGGGTTCTACGAGCAGTACTTC
D gene: -; J gene: TRBJ2-1; CDR3 length: 14; clone size: -; V gene: TRBV5-6; CDR3 protein: CASSPQGPRNEQFF; CDR3 DNA: TGTGCCAGCAGCCCCCAGGGCCCAAGGAATGAGCAGTTCTTC
D gene: TRBD1; J gene: TRBJ2-5; CDR3 length: 14; clone size: -; V gene: TRBV5-1; CDR3 protein: CASSRQGFGETQYF; CDR3 DNA: TGCGCCAGCAGCCGACAGGGGTTTGGCGAGACCCAGTACTTC
D gene: -; J gene: TRBJ2-6; CDR3 length: 16; clone size: -; V gene: TRBV10-3; CDR3 protein: CAISDEGGLGANVLTF; CDR3 DNA: TGTGCCATCAGTGACGAGGGGGGGCTAGGGGCCAACGTCCTGACTTTC
D gene: -; J gene: TRBJ2-3; CDR3 length: 12; clone size: many; V gene: TRBV29-1; CDR3 protein: CSVDPGTDTQYF; CDR3 DNA: TGCAGCGTTGATCCAGGCACAGATACGCAGTATTTT
D gene: TRBD2; J gene: TRBJ2-5; CDR3 length: 17; clone size: -; V gene: TRBV5-1; CDR3 protein: CASSLGLGLAGEETQYF; CDR3 DNA: TGCGCCAGCAGCTTAGGACTGGGACTAGCGGGGGAAGAGACCCAGTACTTC
D gene: -; J gene: TRBJ2-7; CDR3 length: 14; clone size: few; V gene: TRBV27; CDR3 protein: CASSLRGLGDEQYF; CDR3 DNA: TGTGCCAGCAGTTTAAGGGGACTTGGGGACGAGCAGTACTTC
D gene: -; J gene: TRBJ1-4; CDR3 length: 17; clone size: few; V gene: TRBV5-6; CDR3 protein: CASSLQGRGATNEKLFF; CDR3 DNA: TGTGCCAGCAGCTTACAGGGAAGGGGAGCAACTAATGAAAAACTGTTTTTT
D gene: -; J gene: TRBJ2-3; CDR3 length: 13; clone size: -; V gene: TRBV6-2/TRBV6-3; CDR3 protein: CASSRVYWDAQYF; CDR3 DNA: TGTGCCAGCAGTCGAGTGTATTGGGATGCGCAGTATTTT
D gene: -; J gene: TRBJ2-7; CDR3 length: 14; clone size: few; V gene: TRBV19; CDR3 protein: CASSIGTLPYEQYF; CDR3 DNA: TGTGCCAGTAGTATTGGGACACTGCCCTACGAGCAGTACTTC
D gene: -; J gene: TRBJ2-7; CDR3 length: 15; clone size: few; V gene: TRBV7-2; CDR3 protein: CASSSFAIAGYEQYF; CDR3 DNA: TGTGCCAGCAGCTCCTTTGCAATTGCGGGCTACGAGCAGTACTTC
D gene: -; J gene: TRBJ2-1; CDR3 length: 15; clone size: -; V gene: TRBV14; CDR3 protein: CVSAPLGTMYNEQFF; CDR3 DNA: TGTGTCAGCGCACCACTGGGGACGATGTACAATGAGCAGTTCTTC
D gene: TRBD1; J gene: TRBJ1-6; CDR3 length: 15; clone size: -; V gene: TRBV27; CDR3 protein: CATSQIGQGGSPLHF; CDR3 DNA: TGTGCCACCTCTCAGATTGGACAGGGAGGCTCACCCCTCCACTTT
D gene: -; J gene: TRBJ2-3; CDR3 length: 16; clone size: -; V gene: TRBV18; CDR3 protein: CASSRVTGASTDTQYF; CDR3 DNA: TGTGCCAGCTCTCGCGTAACCGGCGCTAGCACAGATACGCAGTATTTT
D gene: TRBD2; J gene: TRBJ2-7; CDR3 length: 18; clone size: -; V gene: TRBV7-6; CDR3 protein: CASSLAGSSGATPYEQYF; CDR3 DNA: TGTGCCAGCAGCTTAGCCGGTTCTAGCGGGGCAACTCCCTACGAGCAGTACTTC
D gene: TRBD1; J gene: TRBJ2-3; CDR3 length: 13; clone size: few; V gene: TRBV24-1; CDR3 protein: CATSGGQRYTQYF; CDR3 DNA: TGTGCCACCAGTGGGGGACAGAGATATACGCAGTATTTT
D gene: -; J gene: TRBJ2-1; CDR3 length: 16; clone size: few; V gene: TRBV20-1; CDR3 protein: CSARDWPGKIQETQFF; CDR3 DNA: TGCAGTGCTAGAGATTGGCCGGGGAAGATCCAAGAGACCCAGTTCTTC
D gene: -; J gene: TRBJ2-7; CDR3 length: 12; clone size: few; V gene: TRBV28; CDR3 protein: CASSAGRWEQYF; CDR3 DNA: TGTGCCAGCAGTGCGGGGAGGTGGGAGCAGTACTTC
D gene: TRBD1; J gene: TRBJ2-3; CDR3 length: 18; clone size: -; V gene: TRBV10-3; CDR3 protein: CAISESIPGQGYTDTQYF; CDR3 DNA: TGTGCCATCAGTGAGTCGATCCCAGGACAGGGCTACACAGATACGCAGTATTTT
D gene: -; J gene: TRBJ2-7; CDR3 length: 17; clone size: few; V gene: TRBV10-3; CDR3 protein: CAISAAGSEGAYYEQYF; CDR3 DNA: TGTGCCATCAGTGCCGCCGGTTCGGAGGGGGCTTACTACGAGCAGTACTTC
D gene: TRBD1; J gene: TRBJ2-7; CDR3 length: 18; clone size: -; V gene: TRBV6-2/TRBV6-3; CDR3 protein: CASSYSIQGTVSPYEQYF; CDR3 DNA: TGTGCCAGCAGTTACTCGATTCAGGGGACAGTAAGCCCCTACGAGCAGTACTTC
D gene: TRBD1; J gene: TRBJ1-2; CDR3 length: 13; clone size: -; V gene: TRBV5-1; CDR3 protein: CASSPDRGPGYTF; CDR3 DNA: TGCGCCAGCAGCCCGGACAGGGGGCCTGGCTACACCTTC
D gene: -; J gene: TRBJ2-5; CDR3 length: 13; clone size: few; V gene: TRBV6-2/TRBV6-3; CDR3 protein: CASSYVPWETQYF; CDR3 DNA: TGTGCCAGCAGTTACGTGCCGTGGGAGACCCAGTACTTC
D gene: TRBD1; J gene: TRBJ1-1; CDR3 length: 12; clone size: -; V gene: TRBV29-1; CDR3 protein: CSADTGATEAFF; CDR3 DNA: TGCAGCGCGGACACAGGGGCAACTGAAGCTTTCTTT
D gene: -; J gene: TRBJ2-3; CDR3 length: 15; clone size: -; V gene: TRBV5-1; CDR3 protein: CASSLGQADDDTQYF; CDR3 DNA: TGCGCCAGCAGCTTGGGACAGGCCGACGACGATACGCAGTATTTT
D gene: TRBD1; J gene: TRBJ2-5; CDR3 length: 14; clone size: -; V gene: TRBV28; CDR3 protein: CASSLDRGVLAQYF; CDR3 DNA: TGTGCCAGCAGCCTCGACAGGGGAGTTTTGGCCCAGTACTTC
D gene: -; J gene: TRBJ1-1; CDR3 length: 15; clone size: -; V gene: TRBV5-1; CDR3 protein: CASSLPTGKNTEAFF; CDR3 DNA: TGCGCCAGCAGCTTGCCCACAGGGAAGAACACTGAAGCTTTCTTT
D gene: -; J gene: TRBJ2-5; CDR3 length: 16; clone size: -; V gene: TRBV20-1; CDR3 protein: CSARDVRGGAYNEQYF; CDR3 DNA: TGCAGTGCTAGAGATGTCAGGGGGGGAGCCTACAATGAGCAGTACTTC
D gene: TRBD2; J gene: TRBJ2-1; CDR3 length: 17; clone size: -; V gene: TRBV5-1; CDR3 protein: CASSLDGGGISYNEQFF; CDR3 DNA: TGCGCCAGCAGCTTGGATGGCGGGGGGATCTCCTACAATGAGCAGTTCTTC
D gene: -; J gene: TRBJ2-4; CDR3 length: 16; clone size: -; V gene: TRBV5-6; CDR3 protein: CASSSRRQGGEKEQYF; CDR3 DNA: TGTGCCAGCAGCTCAAGACGACAGGGAGGGGAAAAAGAGCAGTACTTC
D gene: -; J gene: TRBJ2-3; CDR3 length: 20; clone size: -; V gene: TRBV6-1; CDR3 protein: CASSDGAVGRGLYRTDTPYF; CDR3 DNA: TGTGCCAGCAGTGATGGGGCAGTAGGACGGGGACTCTACCGCACAGATACGCCGTATTTT
D gene: TRBD2; J gene: TRBJ2-3; CDR3 length: 19; clone size: -; V gene: TRBV11-2; CDR3 protein: CASSLIVPAGGRGEDTQYF; CDR3 DNA: TGTGCCAGCAGCTTAATCGTTCCAGCGGGGGGGCGTGGGGAAGATACGCAGTATTTT
D gene: TRBD1; J gene: TRBJ1-2; CDR3 length: 15; clone size: -; V gene: TRBV6-2/TRBV6-3; CDR3 protein: CASSPSFDRGGGYTF; CDR3 DNA: TGTGCCAGCAGCCCCTCCTTCGACAGGGGTGGTGGCTACACCTTC
D gene: -; J gene: TRBJ1-2; CDR3 length: 14; clone size: few; V gene: TRBV5-1; CDR3 protein: CASSLEGVGYGYTF; CDR3 DNA: TGCGCCAGCAGCTTGGAGGGAGTCGGCTATGGCTACACCTTC
D gene: -; J gene: TRBJ1-1; CDR3 length: 12; clone size: -; V gene: TRBV29-1; CDR3 protein: CSVRDGNTEAFF; CDR3 DNA: TGCAGCGTAAGGGACGGGAACACTGAAGCTTTCTTT
D gene: -; J gene: TRBJ1-5; CDR3 length: 13; clone size: -; V gene: TRBV29-1; CDR3 protein: CSVAGNSNQPQHF; CDR3 DNA: TGCAGCGTTGCAGGGAATAGCAATCAGCCCCAGCATTTT
D gene: TRBD2; J gene: TRBJ2-1; CDR3 length: 18; clone size: -; V gene: TRBV7-8; CDR3 protein: CASSLRGLAGGPYNEQFF; CDR3 DNA: TGTGCCAGCAGCTTACGTGGACTAGCGGGGGGCCCCTACAATGAGCAGTTCTTC
D gene: TRBD1; J gene: TRBJ1-1; CDR3 length: 15; clone size: -; V gene: TRBV7-9; CDR3 protein: CASSSQTGMNTEAFF; CDR3 DNA: TGTGCCAGCAGCTCCCAGACAGGGATGAACACTGAAGCTTTCTTT
D gene: -; J gene: TRBJ2-5; CDR3 length: 15; clone size: once; V gene: TRBV7-2; CDR3 protein: CASSWGGQVQETQYF; CDR3 DNA: TGTGCCAGCAGCTGGGGGGGACAGGTACAAGAGACCCAGTACTTC
D gene: -; J gene: TRBJ2-2; CDR3 length: 13; clone size: many; V gene: TRBV4-3; CDR3 protein: CASSQDRAGELFF; CDR3 DNA: TGCGCCAGCAGCCAAGATAGGGCCGGGGAGCTGTTTTTT
D gene: -; J gene: TRBJ2-5; CDR3 length: 14; clone size: -; V gene: TRBV6-2/TRBV6-3; CDR3 protein: CASSSPWDQETQYF; CDR3 DNA: TGTGCCAGCAGTTCCCCCTGGGACCAAGAGACCCAGTACTTC
D gene: TRBD1; J gene: TRBJ2-7; CDR3 length: 16; clone size: -; V gene: TRBV4-1; CDR3 protein: CASSQAPGQPSYEQYF; CDR3 DNA: TGCGCCAGCAGCCAAGCTCCGGGACAGCCTTCCTACGAGCAGTACTTC
D gene: -; J gene: TRBJ1-2; CDR3 length: 15; clone size: -; V gene: TRBV6-6; CDR3 protein: CASSYGGRGDYGYTF; CDR3 DNA: TGTGCCAGCAGTTACGGAGGCAGGGGAGACTATGGCTACACCTTC
D gene: TRBD2; J gene: TRBJ2-7; CDR3 length: 15; clone size: few; V gene: TRBV6-2/TRBV6-3; CDR3 protein: CASSSGLAGGQEQYF; CDR3 DNA: TGTGCCAGCAGTTCCGGACTAGCGGGGGGCCAAGAGCAGTACTTC
D gene: -; J gene: TRBJ2-1; CDR3 length: 14; clone size: -; V gene: TRBV24-1; CDR3 protein: CATRRDGGANEQFF; CDR3 DNA: TGTGCCACCCGACGGGACGGTGGGGCCAATGAGCAGTTCTTC